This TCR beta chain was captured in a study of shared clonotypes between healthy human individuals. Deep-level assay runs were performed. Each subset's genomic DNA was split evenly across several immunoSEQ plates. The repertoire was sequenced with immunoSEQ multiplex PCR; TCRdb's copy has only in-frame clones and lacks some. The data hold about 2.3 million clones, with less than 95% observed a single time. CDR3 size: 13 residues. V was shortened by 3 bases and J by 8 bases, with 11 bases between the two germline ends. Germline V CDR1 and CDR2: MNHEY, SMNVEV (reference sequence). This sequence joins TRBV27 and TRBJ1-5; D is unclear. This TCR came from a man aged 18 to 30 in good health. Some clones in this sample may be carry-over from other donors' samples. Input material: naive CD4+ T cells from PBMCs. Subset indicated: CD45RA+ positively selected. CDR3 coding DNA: TGTGCCAGCAGTTTTAACCCCCTTAAGCCCCAGCATTTT. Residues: CASSFNPLKPQHF.